The sequence of this T cell receptor beta chain was determined in a study of early T cells in non-severe SARS-CoV-2 infection. This clonotype came up many times. Germline CDR1 and CDR2: SGHRS and YFSETQ. This CDR3 is 14 amino acids long. V lost 4 bases and J lost 6; bases outside the gene matches: 3. TCRdb fed the 5' RACE reads into MiXCR, producing one record per CDR3 protein. The sample holds roughly 29,000 distinct CDR3 sequences, about 4.6% seen once. The sequence was collected from an adult who was a healthcare worker with PCR-confirmed SARS-CoV-2 infection or an uninfected control (not recorded which). This chain joins TRBV5-1 and TRBJ2-7, with 14 bases fitting TRBD2. Specimen: whole blood. In DNA, the CDR3 is TGCGCCAGCAGCGGGACTAGCGGGAGCCGCGAGCAGTACTTC. It is translated as CASSGTSGSREQYF.